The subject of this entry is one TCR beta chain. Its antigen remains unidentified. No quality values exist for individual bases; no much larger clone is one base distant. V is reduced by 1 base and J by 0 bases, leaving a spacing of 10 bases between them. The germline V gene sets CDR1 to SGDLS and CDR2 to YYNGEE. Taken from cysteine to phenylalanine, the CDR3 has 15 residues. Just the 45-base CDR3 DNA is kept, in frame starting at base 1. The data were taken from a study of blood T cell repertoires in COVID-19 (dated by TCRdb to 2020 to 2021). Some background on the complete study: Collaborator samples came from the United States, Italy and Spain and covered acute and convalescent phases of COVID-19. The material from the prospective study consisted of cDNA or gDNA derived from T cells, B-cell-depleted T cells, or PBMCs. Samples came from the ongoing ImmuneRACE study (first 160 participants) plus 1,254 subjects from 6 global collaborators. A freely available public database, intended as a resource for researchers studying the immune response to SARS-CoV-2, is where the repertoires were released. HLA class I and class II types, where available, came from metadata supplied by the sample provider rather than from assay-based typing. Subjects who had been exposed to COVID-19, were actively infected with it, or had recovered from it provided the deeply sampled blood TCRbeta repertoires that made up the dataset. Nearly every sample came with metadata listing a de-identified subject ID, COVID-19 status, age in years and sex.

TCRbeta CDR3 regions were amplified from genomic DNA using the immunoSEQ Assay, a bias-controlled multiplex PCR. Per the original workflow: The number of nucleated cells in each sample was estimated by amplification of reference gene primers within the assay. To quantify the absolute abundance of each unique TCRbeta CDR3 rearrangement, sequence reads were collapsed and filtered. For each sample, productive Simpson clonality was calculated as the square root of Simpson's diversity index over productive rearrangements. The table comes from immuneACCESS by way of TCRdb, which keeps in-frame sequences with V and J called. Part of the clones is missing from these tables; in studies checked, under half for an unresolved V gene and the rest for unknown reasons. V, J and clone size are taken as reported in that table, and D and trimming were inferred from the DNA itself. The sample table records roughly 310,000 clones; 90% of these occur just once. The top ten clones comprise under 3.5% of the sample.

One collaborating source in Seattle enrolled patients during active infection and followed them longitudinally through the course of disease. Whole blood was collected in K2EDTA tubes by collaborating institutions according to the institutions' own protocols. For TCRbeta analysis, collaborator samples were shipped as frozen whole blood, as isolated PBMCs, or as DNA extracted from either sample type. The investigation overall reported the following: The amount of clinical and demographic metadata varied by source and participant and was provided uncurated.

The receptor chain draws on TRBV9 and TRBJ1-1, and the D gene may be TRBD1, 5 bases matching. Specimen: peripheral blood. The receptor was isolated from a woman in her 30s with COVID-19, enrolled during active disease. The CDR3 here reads CASSVLQALNTEAFF. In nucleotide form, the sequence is TGTGCCAGCAGCGTATTACAGGCGCTGAACACTGAAGCTTTCTTT.